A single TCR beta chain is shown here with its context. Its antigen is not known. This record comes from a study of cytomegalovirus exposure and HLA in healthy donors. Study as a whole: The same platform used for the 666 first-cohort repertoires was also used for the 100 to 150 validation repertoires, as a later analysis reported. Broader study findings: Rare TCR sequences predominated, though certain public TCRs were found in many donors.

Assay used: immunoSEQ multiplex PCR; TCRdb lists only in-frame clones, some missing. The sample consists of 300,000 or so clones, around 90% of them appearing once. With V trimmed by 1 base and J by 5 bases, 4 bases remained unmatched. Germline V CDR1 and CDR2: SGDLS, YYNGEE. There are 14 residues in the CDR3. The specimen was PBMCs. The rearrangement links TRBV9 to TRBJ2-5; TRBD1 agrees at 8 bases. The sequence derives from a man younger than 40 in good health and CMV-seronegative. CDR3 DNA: TGTGCCAGCAGCGTAACAGGGGGATCGGAGACCCAGTACTTC. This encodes CASSVTGGSETQYF.